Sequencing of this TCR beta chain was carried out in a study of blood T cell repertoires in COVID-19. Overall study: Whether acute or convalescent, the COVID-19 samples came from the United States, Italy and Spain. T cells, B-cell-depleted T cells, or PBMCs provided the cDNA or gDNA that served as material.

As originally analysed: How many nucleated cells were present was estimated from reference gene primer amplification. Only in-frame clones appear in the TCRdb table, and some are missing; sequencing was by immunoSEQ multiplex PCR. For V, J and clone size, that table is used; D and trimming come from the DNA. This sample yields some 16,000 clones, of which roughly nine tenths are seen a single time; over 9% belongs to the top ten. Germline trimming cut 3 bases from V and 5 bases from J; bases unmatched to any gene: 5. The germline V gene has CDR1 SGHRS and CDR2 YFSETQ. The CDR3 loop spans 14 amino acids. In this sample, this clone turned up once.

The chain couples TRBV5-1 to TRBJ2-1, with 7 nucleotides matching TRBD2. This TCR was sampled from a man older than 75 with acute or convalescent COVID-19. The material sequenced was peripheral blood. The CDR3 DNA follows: TGCGCCAGCAGCTCTGGGAGGGGAGACAATGAGCAGTTCTTC. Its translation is CASSSGRGDNEQFF.